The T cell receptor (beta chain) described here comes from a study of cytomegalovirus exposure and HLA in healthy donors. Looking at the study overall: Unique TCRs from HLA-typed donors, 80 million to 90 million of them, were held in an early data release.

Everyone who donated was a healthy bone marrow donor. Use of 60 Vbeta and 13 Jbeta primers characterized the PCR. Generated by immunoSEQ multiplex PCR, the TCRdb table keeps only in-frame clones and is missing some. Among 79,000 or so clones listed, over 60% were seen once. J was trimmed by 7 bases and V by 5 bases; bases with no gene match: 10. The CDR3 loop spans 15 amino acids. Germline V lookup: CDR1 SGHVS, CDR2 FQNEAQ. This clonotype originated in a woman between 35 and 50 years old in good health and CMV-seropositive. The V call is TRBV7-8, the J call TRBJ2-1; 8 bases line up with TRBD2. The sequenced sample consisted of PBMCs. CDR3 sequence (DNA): TGTGCCAGCAGCCGAAGAGCGGGAGAGGGAAATGAGCAGTTCTTC. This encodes CASSRRAGEGNEQFF. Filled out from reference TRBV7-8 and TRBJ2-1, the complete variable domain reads GAGVSQSPRYKVAKRGQDVALRCDPISGHVSLFWYQQALGQGPEFLTYFQNEAQLDKSGLPSDRFFAERPEGSVSTLKIQRTQQEDSAVYLCASSRRAGEGNEQFFGPGTRLTVL.